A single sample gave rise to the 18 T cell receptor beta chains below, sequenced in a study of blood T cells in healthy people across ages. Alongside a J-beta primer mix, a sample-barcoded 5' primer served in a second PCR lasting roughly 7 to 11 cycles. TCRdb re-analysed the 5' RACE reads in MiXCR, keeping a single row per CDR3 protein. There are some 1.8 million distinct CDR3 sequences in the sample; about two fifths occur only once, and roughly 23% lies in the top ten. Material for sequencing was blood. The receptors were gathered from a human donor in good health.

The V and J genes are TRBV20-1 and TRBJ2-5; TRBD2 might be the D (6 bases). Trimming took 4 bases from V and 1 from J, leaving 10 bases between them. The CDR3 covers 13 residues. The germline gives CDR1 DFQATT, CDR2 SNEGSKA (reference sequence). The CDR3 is CSANAGTQETQYF. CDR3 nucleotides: TGCAGTGCTAATGCGGGGACCCAAGAGACCCAGTACTTC.

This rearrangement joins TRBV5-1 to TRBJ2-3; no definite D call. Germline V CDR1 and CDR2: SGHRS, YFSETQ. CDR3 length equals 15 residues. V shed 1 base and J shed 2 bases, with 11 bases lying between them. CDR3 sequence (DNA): TGCGCCAGCAGCTTGTCCAGTCCTAACACAGATACGCAGTATTTT. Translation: CASSLSSPNTDTQYF.

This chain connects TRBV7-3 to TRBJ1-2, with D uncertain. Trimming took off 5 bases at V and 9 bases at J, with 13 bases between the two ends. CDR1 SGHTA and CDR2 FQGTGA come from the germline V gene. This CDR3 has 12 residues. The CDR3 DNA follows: TGTGCCAGCAGCCTAGACGGCCGTCGCTACACCTTC. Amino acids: CASSLDGRRYTF.

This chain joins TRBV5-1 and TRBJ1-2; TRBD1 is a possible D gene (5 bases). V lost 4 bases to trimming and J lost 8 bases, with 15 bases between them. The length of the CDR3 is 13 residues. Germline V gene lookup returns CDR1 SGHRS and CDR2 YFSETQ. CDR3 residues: CASSPDWGSGYTF. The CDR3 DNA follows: TGCGCCAGCAGCCCCGATTGGGGGAGCGGCTACACCTTC.

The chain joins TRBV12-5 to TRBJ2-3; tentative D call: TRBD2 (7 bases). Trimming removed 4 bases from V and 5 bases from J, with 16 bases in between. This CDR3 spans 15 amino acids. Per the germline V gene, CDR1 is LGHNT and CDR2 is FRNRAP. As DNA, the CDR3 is TGTGCTAGTGGTTCGAGGGGGGGGCAGGTAGATACGCAGTATTTT. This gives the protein CASGSRGGQVDTQYF.

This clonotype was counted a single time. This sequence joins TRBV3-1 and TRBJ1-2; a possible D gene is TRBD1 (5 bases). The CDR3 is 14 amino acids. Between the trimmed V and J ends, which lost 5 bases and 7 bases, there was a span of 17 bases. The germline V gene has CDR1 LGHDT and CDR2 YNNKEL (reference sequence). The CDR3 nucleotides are TGTGCCAGCAGCAACAATATCAGGGCCATTGGCTACACCTTC. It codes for CASSNNIRAIGYTF.

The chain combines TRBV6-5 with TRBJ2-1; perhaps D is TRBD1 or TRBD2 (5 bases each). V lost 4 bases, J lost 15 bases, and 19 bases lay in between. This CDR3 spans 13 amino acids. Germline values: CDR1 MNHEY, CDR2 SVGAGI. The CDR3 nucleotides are TGTGCCAGCAGTTCCTCAGGGACGAAAGGGCCGTTCTTC. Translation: CASSSSGTKGPFF.

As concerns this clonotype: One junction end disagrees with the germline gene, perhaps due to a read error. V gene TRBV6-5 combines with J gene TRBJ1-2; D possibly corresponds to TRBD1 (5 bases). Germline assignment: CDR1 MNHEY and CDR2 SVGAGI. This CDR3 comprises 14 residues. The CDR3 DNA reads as TGTACCAGCAGTTACAGTACAGGCCACTATGGCTACACCTTC. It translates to CTSSYSTGHYGYTF.

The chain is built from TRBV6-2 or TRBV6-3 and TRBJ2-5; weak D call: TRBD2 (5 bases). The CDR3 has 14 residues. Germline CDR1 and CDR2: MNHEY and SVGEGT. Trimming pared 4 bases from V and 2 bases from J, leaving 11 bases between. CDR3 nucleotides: TGTGCCAGCAGTTTTAACGGGATACAAGAGACCCAGTACTTC. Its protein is CASSFNGIQETQYF.

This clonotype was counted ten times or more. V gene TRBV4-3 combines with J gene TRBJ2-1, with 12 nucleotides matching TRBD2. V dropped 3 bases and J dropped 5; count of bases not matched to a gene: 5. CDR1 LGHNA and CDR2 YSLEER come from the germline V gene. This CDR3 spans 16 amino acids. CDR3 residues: CASSHRLAGEDNEQFF. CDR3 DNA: TGCGCCAGCAGCCACAGACTAGCGGGGGAAGACAATGAGCAGTTCTTC.

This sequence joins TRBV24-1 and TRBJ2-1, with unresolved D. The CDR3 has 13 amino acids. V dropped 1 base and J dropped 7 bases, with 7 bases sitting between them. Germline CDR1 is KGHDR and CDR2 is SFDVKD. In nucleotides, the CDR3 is TGTGCCACCAGTGATTTTCGGACGAATGAGCAGTTCTTC. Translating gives CATSDFRTNEQFF.

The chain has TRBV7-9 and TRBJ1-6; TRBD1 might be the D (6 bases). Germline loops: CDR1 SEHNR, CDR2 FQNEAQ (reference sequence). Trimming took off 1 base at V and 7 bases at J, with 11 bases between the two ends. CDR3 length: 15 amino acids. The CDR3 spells CASSLVGDTNSPLHF. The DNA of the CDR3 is TGTGCCAGCAGCTTAGTAGGGGACACCAATTCACCCCTCCACTTT.

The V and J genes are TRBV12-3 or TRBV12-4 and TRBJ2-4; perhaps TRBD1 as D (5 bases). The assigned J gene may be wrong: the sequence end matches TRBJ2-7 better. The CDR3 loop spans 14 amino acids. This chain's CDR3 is CASNGLGLIYEQYF. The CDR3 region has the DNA TGTGCCAGCAACGGTCTGGGGCTCATCTACGAGCAGTACTTC.

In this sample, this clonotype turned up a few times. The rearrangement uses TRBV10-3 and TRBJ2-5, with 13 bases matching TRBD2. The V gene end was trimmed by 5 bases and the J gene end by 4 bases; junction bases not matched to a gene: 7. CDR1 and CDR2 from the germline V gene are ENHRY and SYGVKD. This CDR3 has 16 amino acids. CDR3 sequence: CAISQTSGGPGETQYF. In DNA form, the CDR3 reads TGTGCCATCAGTCAGACTAGCGGGGGGCCGGGAGAGACCCAGTACTTC.

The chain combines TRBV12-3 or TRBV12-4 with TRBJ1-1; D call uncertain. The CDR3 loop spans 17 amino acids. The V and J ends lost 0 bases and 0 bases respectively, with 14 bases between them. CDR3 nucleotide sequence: TGTGCCAGCAGTTTAGCGATATTTGACCTTATGAACACTGAAGCTTTCTTT. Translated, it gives CASSLAIFDLMNTEAFF.

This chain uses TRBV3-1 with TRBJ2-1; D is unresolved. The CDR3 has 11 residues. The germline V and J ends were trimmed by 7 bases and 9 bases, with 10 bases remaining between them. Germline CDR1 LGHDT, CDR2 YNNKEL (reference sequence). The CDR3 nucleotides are TGTGCCAGCAAGACGACGGGTGAGCAGTTCTTC. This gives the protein CASKTTGEQFF.

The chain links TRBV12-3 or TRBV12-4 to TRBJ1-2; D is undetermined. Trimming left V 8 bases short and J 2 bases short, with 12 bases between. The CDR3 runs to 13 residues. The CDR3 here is CASGVGGNYGYTF. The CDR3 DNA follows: TGTGCCAGCGGTGTGGGAGGGAACTATGGCTACACCTTC.

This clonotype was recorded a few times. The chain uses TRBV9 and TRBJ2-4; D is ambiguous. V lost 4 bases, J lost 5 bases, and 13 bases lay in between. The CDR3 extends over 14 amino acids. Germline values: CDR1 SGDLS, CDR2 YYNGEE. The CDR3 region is CASSMGSSQNIQYF. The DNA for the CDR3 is TGTGCCAGCAGCATGGGAAGTTCTCAAAACATTCAGTACTTC.